Below, 32 T cell receptor beta chains from the same sample are listed, as sequenced in a study of blood T cell repertoires in COVID-19 (dated by TCRdb to the early 2020s). The library was generated by the immunoSEQ multiplex PCR assay. In TCRdb, the immuneACCESS table is reduced to in-frame sequences with V and J assigned. These tables do not hold every clone; where another copy was compared, an unresolved V gene accounts for under half, and the others remain unexplained. The sample includes tens of thousands of clones, with around four fifths observed a single time. The ten largest clones capture 9% to 15% of the sample. The specimen sequenced was peripheral blood. All receptors derive from a human donor in a cohort sampled during active COVID-19.

The CDR3 loop reads CASSTRGGPPGELFF. The CDR3 nucleotides read TGTGCCAGCAGCACCCGGGGGGGTCCGCCCGGGGAGCTGTTTTTT. The V gene is TRBV5-4, the J gene TRBJ2-2; TRBD2 matches at 8 bases. The germline gives CDR1 SGHNT, CDR2 YYREEE (reference sequence). The CDR3 has 15 residues. J gave up 6 bases and V 4 bases, and 8 bases lay outside the gene matches.

The V gene is TRBV29-1, the J gene TRBJ2-1, with 7 bases lining up with TRBD2. The CDR3 is made up of 13 amino acids. Per the germline V gene, CDR1 is SQVTM and CDR2 is ANQGSEA. Trimming at V came to 5 bases and at J to 7 bases, leaving 8 bases not matched to a gene. As DNA, the CDR3 is TGCAGCGTTCAAGGCGGGGGTATGAATGAGCAGTTCTTC. This translates into CSVQGGGMNEQFF.

The V call is TRBV5-1, the J call TRBJ2-3; D not resolved. Germline CDR1 reads SGHRS; CDR2 reads YFSETQ. The CDR3 runs 15 residues. V lost 0 bases, J lost 1 base, and 9 bases lay in between. The CDR3: CASSLVPSGTDTQYF. DNA for the CDR3: TGCGCCAGCAGCTTGGTTCCAAGCGGCACAGATACGCAGTATTTT.

V and J are TRBV24-1 and TRBJ1-1, with no clear D. The CDR3 sequence is 11 residues long. Trimming pared 8 bases from V and 4 bases from J, leaving 7 bases between. In germline, CDR1 is KGHDR, CDR2 SFDVKD. The CDR3 DNA follows: TGTGCCACCACTTTCGGCACTGAAGCTTTCTTT. This gives the protein CATTFGTEAFF.

This clone was seen once. This chain joins TRBV5-1 and TRBJ2-7; maybe TRBD2 (5 bases). The CDR3 runs to 16 residues. In germline, CDR1 is SGHRS, CDR2 YFSETQ. The V gene lost 4 bases and the J gene lost 0 bases, with 17 bases spanning the gap. The CDR3 sequence: CASSVDGGLSSYEQYF. DNA for the CDR3: TGCGCCAGCAGCGTCGACGGCGGGCTTAGCTCCTACGAGCAGTACTTC. Based on the CDR3 plus reference TRBV5-1 and TRBJ2-7, the full variable domain is KAGVTQTPRYLIKTRGQQVTLSCSPISGHRSVSWYQQTPGQGLQFLFEYFSETQRNKGNFPGRFSGRQFSNSRSEMNVSTLELGDSALYLCASSVDGGLSSYEQYFGPGTRLTVT.

The rearrangement links TRBV2 to TRBJ1-5, with 11 bases lining up with TRBD1. Germline values: CDR1 SNHLY, CDR2 FYNNEI. The CDR3 has 14 residues. Trimming at V came to 7 bases and at J to 7 bases, leaving 6 bases not matched to a gene. In DNA form, the CDR3 reads TGTGCCAGCACCGTAGGGACAGGGGGACAGCCCCAGCATTTT. Its translation is CASTVGTGGQPQHF.

CDR3 region: CASSEGANTEAFF. The CDR3 DNA sequence: TGTGCCAGCTCGGAGGGTGCGAACACTGAAGCTTTCTTT. The chain has TRBV18 and TRBJ1-1; D is unclear. This CDR3 region has 13 residues. Germline V CDR1 and CDR2: KGHSH, LQKENI. V was trimmed by 6 bases and J by 1 base, leaving 9 bases between them.

CDR3: CASSQGQGVPEAFF. In DNA, the CDR3 is TGTGCCAGCAGCCAAGGACAGGGGGTACCTGAAGCTTTCTTT. The chain couples TRBV4-2 to TRBJ1-1; 9 bases agree with TRBD1. Trimming removed 1 base from V and 6 bases from J; junction bases left unmatched: 3. Germline CDR1 is LGHNA and CDR2 is YNFKEQ. The CDR3 covers 14 residues.

The V gene is TRBV10-3, the J gene TRBJ2-1; the D gene is possibly TRBD2 (5 bases). From germline, CDR1 is ENHRY and CDR2 SYGVKD. V gave up 2 bases and J gave up 10 bases, with 12 bases separating them. The CDR3 is 13 residues long. This chain's CDR3 is CAISEGSLREQFF. Here the CDR3 DNA reads TGTGCCATCAGTGAGGGGAGCCTCAGGGAGCAGTTCTTC.

V usage is TRBV29-1 and J usage is TRBJ1-3, with 7 bases that match TRBD1. Germline trimming cut 6 bases from V and 0 bases from J; bases unmatched to any gene: 11. Germline-derived CDR1 and CDR2 are SQVTM and ANQGSEA. This CDR3 contains 16 residues. The CDR3 bases are TGCAGCGTGATCCGTCCGGGACAGAGCTCTGGAAACACCATATATTTT. Protein product: CSVIRPGQSSGNTIYF.

The chain carries TRBV18 and TRBJ2-3; 7 positions agree with TRBD2. The length of the CDR3 is 14 residues. The germline V gene has CDR1 KGHSH and CDR2 LQKENI. With V trimmed by 5 bases and J by 4 bases, 6 bases remained unmatched. The chain's CDR3 is CASSSGLPPDTQYF. CDR3 sequence (DNA): TGTGCCAGCTCATCGGGACTACCGCCAGATACGCAGTATTTT.

The V call is TRBV7-6, the J call TRBJ2-5, with 8 bases that match TRBD2. Germline CDR1 reads SGHVS; CDR2 reads FNYEAQ. The CDR3 sequence is 14 residues long. The V gene end was trimmed by 8 bases and the J gene end by 2 bases; junction bases not matched to a gene: 7. CDR3: CASAPSGGQETQYF. Here the CDR3 DNA reads TGTGCCAGCGCACCCAGCGGGGGACAAGAGACCCAGTACTTC.

CDR3: CASSQDVAGQYEQYF. The CDR3 bases are TGCGCCAGCAGCCAAGACGTAGCGGGGCAATACGAGCAGTACTTC. This chain links TRBV4-1 with TRBJ2-7, with TRBD2 matching 8 bases. With V trimmed by 0 bases and J by 4 bases, 5 bases remained unmatched. In germline, CDR1 is MGHRA, CDR2 YSYEKL. The CDR3 covers 15 residues.

On this clone itself: Other DNA sequences of this sample code for an identical CDR3. The chain combines TRBV6-5 with TRBJ2-7; 7 bases are a match to TRBD2. V trimming: 5 bases; J trimming: 3 bases; junction bases outside the gene matches: 7. CDR1 MNHEY and CDR2 SVGAGI come from the germline V gene. The CDR3 has 14 residues. CDR3 bases: TGTGCCAGCAGTCCCGGGGTAGCGGGCTACGAGCAGTACTTC. This encodes CASSPGVAGYEQYF.

This clone occurred a few times. The J gene is TRBJ1-5, the V gene TRBV6-2 or TRBV6-3; 9 nucleotides match TRBD1. This CDR3 comprises 19 residues. The V and J ends lost 2 bases and 0 bases, in that order; junction bases with no gene match: 11. Germline loops: CDR1 MNHEY, CDR2 SVGEGT. The CDR3 region is CASSYLRTGALYSNQPQHF. As DNA, the CDR3 is TGTGCCAGCAGTTACCTAAGGACAGGGGCGCTCTATAGCAATCAGCCCCAGCATTTT.

This rearrangement joins TRBV5-1 to TRBJ1-4; weak D call: TRBD1 (5 bases). This CDR3 comprises 15 residues. V was trimmed by 4 bases and J by 0 bases, leaving 10 bases between them. CDR1 is SGHRS and CDR2 is YFSETQ in the germline V gene. The CDR3 bases are TGCGCCAGCAGCCTCAGGGCTGCAACTAATGAAAAACTGTTTTTT. Translating gives CASSLRAATNEKLFF. The variable domain in full, completed from reference TRBV5-1 and TRBJ1-4, reads KAGVTQTPRYLIKTRGQQVTLSCSPISGHRSVSWYQQTPGQGLQFLFEYFSETQRNKGNFPGRFSGRQFSNSRSEMNVSTLELGDSALYLCASSLRAATNEKLFFGSGTQLSVL.

V is TRBV27 and J is TRBJ1-2; perhaps TRBD1 as D (6 bases). The V end was cut by 3 bases, the J end by 2 bases, with 13 bases between. Looked up from germline, CDR1 is MNHEY and CDR2 is SMNVEV (reference sequence). The CDR3 covers 15 residues. Here the CDR3 reads CASSLTWTDNYGYTF. CDR3 nucleotide sequence: TGTGCCAGCAGTTTGACCTGGACAGACAACTATGGCTACACCTTC.

The rearrangement links TRBV6-6 to TRBJ2-3; 8 bases match TRBD2. The J segment lost 4 bases and the V segment lost 0 bases, leaving 6 bases of the junction unmatched. This CDR3 region has 16 residues. The germline CDR1 and CDR2 sequences are MNHNY and SVGAGI (reference sequence). The CDR3 reads CASSYSPGGPADTQYF. In DNA, the CDR3 is TGTGCCAGCAGTTACTCTCCGGGGGGGCCAGCAGATACGCAGTATTTT.

CDR3 in amino acids: CASSLAGLAEHSYEQYF. CDR3 coding DNA: TGTGCCAGCAGCTTAGCTGGTTTAGCGGAACACTCCTACGAGCAGTACTTC. The chain links TRBV7-8 to TRBJ2-7; D possibly corresponds to TRBD2 (6 bases). The ends were cut back, 0 bases at V and 0 bases at J, with 15 bases in the middle. There are 17 residues in the CDR3. Germline V gene lookup returns CDR1 SGHVS and CDR2 FQNEAQ.

The genes are TRBV6-2 or TRBV6-3 and TRBJ2-1, with 11 bases identical to TRBD2. The germline CDR1 and CDR2 sequences are MNHEY and SVGEGT. Trimming at V came to 0 bases and at J to 7 bases, leaving 11 bases not matched to a gene. This CDR3 is 18 amino acids long. The CDR3 DNA reads as TGTGCCAGCAGTTACTCGATCCGCCTAGCGGGAGGATCTAATGAGCAGTTCTTC. Translation: CASSYSIRLAGGSNEQFF.

The chain recombines TRBV14 with TRBJ2-5, with 9 positions matching TRBD2. The CDR3 totals 13 residues. J was trimmed by 6 bases and V by 4 bases; bases with no gene match: 3. The germline V gene encodes CDR1 SGHDN and CDR2 FVKESK. CDR3 protein: CASSLGTSKTQYF. CDR3 DNA: TGTGCCAGCAGCCTTGGGACTAGCAAGACCCAGTACTTC.

The CDR3 protein is CASSRGAANEKLFF. The CDR3, as DNA: TGTGCCAGCAGCCGGGGGGCGGCTAATGAAAAACTGTTTTTT. This chain joins TRBV9 and TRBJ1-4; TRBD1 is a possible D gene (6 bases). The V and J ends lost 4 bases and 3 bases respectively, with 10 bases between them. The CDR3 length is 14 residues. Germline V gene data show CDR1 as SGDLS and CDR2 as YYNGEE.

This chain links TRBV6-2 or TRBV6-3 with TRBJ1-2; tentatively, D is TRBD1 (6 bases). V was clipped by 5 bases and J by 5 bases, with 18 bases between them. CDR3 length: 15 residues. The germline V gene has CDR1 MNHEY and CDR2 SVGEGT. CDR3 nucleotide sequence: TGTGCCAGCAGTCCACGGGACACCACTTGGTATGGCTACACCTTC. Its protein is CASSPRDTTWYGYTF.

The chain combines TRBV6-6 with TRBJ1-1; no clear D gene. This CDR3 is built from 15 residues. Trimming shortened V by 1 base and J by 6 bases, and 15 bases separated the two germline ends. Germline CDR1 is MNHNY and CDR2 is SVGAGI (reference sequence). The CDR3 region is CASSYYLGSSAEAFF. As DNA, the CDR3 is TGTGCCAGCAGTTACTACCTCGGGAGTAGCGCTGAAGCTTTCTTT.

The V and J genes are TRBV21-1 and TRBJ1-2; TRBD1, as called in the table, went unchecked against the DNA. TRBV21-1 is described as a pseudogene. The CDR3 is 13 amino acids. As DNA, the CDR3 is TGTGCCAGCAGCTCCCGGACAGGTGCGCAGGATTTCTTC. It yields the protein CASSSRTGAQDFF.

The chain combines TRBV4-3 with TRBJ1-3; TRBD1 aligns across 7 bases. V was pared by 4 bases and J by 7 bases, with 7 bases of the junction left unmatched. The V gene's germline CDR1 is LGHNA and CDR2 YSLEER. CDR3 length: 14 residues. CDR3 sequence (DNA): TGCGCCAGCAGCCCAGGGGGGCAGGGTAACACCATATATTTT. This encodes CASSPGGQGNTIYF.

The CDR3 reads CASSLVPTRQETQYF. The DNA of the CDR3 is TGTGCCAGCAGCTTAGTTCCAACTAGGCAAGAGACCCAGTACTTC. The rearrangement links TRBV11-2 to TRBJ2-5; D perhaps matches TRBD2 (5 bases). V lost 1 base and J 2 bases, leaving 11 bases between the germline ends. The CDR3 loop spans 15 amino acids. CDR1 and CDR2 from the germline V gene are SGHAT and FQNNGV.

V usage is TRBV19 and J usage is TRBJ2-3; tentative D call: TRBD1 (6 bases). This CDR3 is built from 15 residues. Germline V lookup: CDR1 LNHDA, CDR2 SQIVND (reference sequence). Trimming removed 0 bases at V and 0 bases at J, with 7 bases between. The CDR3 reads CASSIEGHSTDTQYF. The DNA of the CDR3 is TGTGCCAGTAGTATAGAGGGACACAGCACAGATACGCAGTATTTT.

The rearrangement links TRBV5-5 to TRBJ1-5; the match to TRBD1 covers 7 bases. The germline V gene has CDR1 SGHKS and CDR2 YYEKEE (reference sequence). J lost 7 bases, V lost 3 bases, and 1 base had no gene match. The CDR3 contains 12 residues. In nucleotides, the CDR3 is TGTGCCAGCAGCTCGACAGGGCAGCCCCAGCATTTT. Protein sequence: CASSSTGQPQHF.

This chain uses TRBV9 with TRBJ2-7; tentative D call: TRBD1 (5 bases). The CDR3 is 15 amino acids. The V end lost 0 bases, the J end lost 1 base, and 11 bases lay between the germline ends. CDR1 is SGDLS and CDR2 is YYNGEE in the germline V gene. The DNA for the CDR3 is TGTGCCAGCAGCGTAGAGGGGAAGGGATCCTACGAGCAGTACTTC. Its protein is CASSVEGKGSYEQYF.

This chain links TRBV28 with TRBJ2-7, with unresolved D. The germline V gene encodes CDR1 MDHEN and CDR2 SYDVKM. This CDR3 comprises 12 residues. V was trimmed by 6 bases and J by 4 bases, leaving 10 bases between them. The CDR3 nucleotides read TGTGCCAGCAGCCGTCCCAGTTACGAGCAGTACTTC. Translating it yields CASSRPSYEQYF.

The genes are TRBV6-5 and TRBJ1-1, with D possibly TRBD1 on 5 matching bases. The CDR3 length is 13 residues. In germline, CDR1 is MNHEY, CDR2 SVGAGI. Trimming removed 0 bases at V and 6 bases at J, with 8 bases between. This CDR3 reads CASSYSRRAEAFF. The CDR3 DNA reads TGTGCCAGCAGTTACTCTCGCAGGGCTGAAGCTTTCTTT.